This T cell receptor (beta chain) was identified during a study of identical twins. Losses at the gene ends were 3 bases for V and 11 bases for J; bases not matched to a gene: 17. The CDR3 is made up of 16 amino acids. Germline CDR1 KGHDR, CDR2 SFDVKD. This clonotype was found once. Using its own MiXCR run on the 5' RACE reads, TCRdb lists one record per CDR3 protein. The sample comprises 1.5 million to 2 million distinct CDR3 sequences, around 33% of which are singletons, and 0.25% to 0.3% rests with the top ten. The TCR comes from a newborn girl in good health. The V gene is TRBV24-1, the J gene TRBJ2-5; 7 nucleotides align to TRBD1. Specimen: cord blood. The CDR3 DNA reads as TGTGCCACCAGTGATAGTAGGGGACAGCTCCGCGATGAGCAGTACTTC. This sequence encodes CATSDSRGQLRDEQYF.